Listed below are T cell receptor beta chains from one sample, sequenced in a study of Siglec-9 on CD8 T cells in melanoma. Repertoires were generated with immunoSEQ multiplex PCR, while TCRdb's copy carries only in-frame clones and drops some. The data contain some 39,000 clones, about 80% of them singletons. Sequencing was performed on Siglec-9- CD8+ T cells sorted from blood. All receptors come from a human donor in good health. CDR3s include the opening cysteine and the closing phenylalanine or tryptophan. The D gene is left open where the match is weak. Rows may omit the clone size; those that give it use once, few, many or a size class.

D gene: .
J gene: TRBJ1-2
V gene: TRBV6-1
clone size: .
CDR3 DNA: TGTGCCAGCAGTGAAAGGTCGGGGAAGGGCTACACCTTC
CDR3 protein: CASSERSGKGYTF

D gene: TRBD1
J gene: TRBJ1-1
V gene: TRBV29-1
clone size: .
CDR3 DNA: TGCAGCGTTGAAAGTACGGACAGGGGAACTGAAGCTTTCTTT
CDR3 protein: CSVESTDRGTEAFF

D gene: TRBD1
J gene: TRBJ2-3
V gene: TRBV27
clone size: .
CDR3 DNA: TGTGCCAGCAGATGGACAGGGGGCTCAGATACGCAGTATTTT
CDR3 protein: CASRWTGGSDTQYF

D gene: TRBD2
J gene: TRBJ2-7
V gene: TRBV5-1
clone size: .
CDR3 DNA: TGCGCCAGCAGCTCAGGACTAGTAGGAATCGAGCAGTACTTC
CDR3 protein: CASSSGLVGIEQYF

D gene: .
J gene: TRBJ2-3
V gene: TRBV7-8
clone size: .
CDR3 DNA: TGTGCCAGCAGCTTAGTATCGGGAATAGGCACAGATACGCAGTATTTT
CDR3 protein: CASSLVSGIGTDTQYF

D gene: .
J gene: TRBJ2-5
V gene: TRBV7-8
clone size: once
CDR3 DNA: TGTGCCAGCATCCTGAAGTACCAAGAGACCCAGTACTTC
CDR3 protein: CASILKYQETQYF

D gene: TRBD2
J gene: TRBJ2-1
V gene: TRBV9
clone size: .
CDR3 DNA: TGTGCCAGCAGCGTTTCGGGAGGTTCCTCCTACAATGAGCAGTTCTTC
CDR3 protein: CASSVSGGSSYNEQFF

D gene: .
J gene: TRBJ2-2
V gene: TRBV6-4
clone size: .
CDR3 DNA: TGTGCCAGCAGTGACTCAAGCGACACCGGGGAGCTGTTTTTT
CDR3 protein: CASSDSSDTGELFF

D gene: .
J gene: TRBJ2-1
V gene: TRBV9
clone size: .
CDR3 DNA: TGTGCCAGCAGCGTAGAGGGGCCGGGGGATGAGCAGTTCTTC
CDR3 protein: CASSVEGPGDEQFF

D gene: .
J gene: TRBJ2-7
V gene: TRBV10-2
clone size: .
CDR3 DNA: TGCGCCAGCAGTGGACTATCCGTCGAGCAGTACTTC
CDR3 protein: CASSGLSVEQYF

D gene: .
J gene: TRBJ1-2
V gene: TRBV5-4
clone size: .
CDR3 DNA: TGTGCCAGCAGCCTGCTGCCGGGGAACTATGGCTACACCTTC
CDR3 protein: CASSLLPGNYGYTF

D gene: .
J gene: TRBJ2-1
V gene: TRBV4-2
clone size: .
CDR3 DNA: TGTGCCAGCACCTCCTCCTACAATGAGCAGTTCTTC
CDR3 protein: CASTSSYNEQFF

D gene: .
J gene: TRBJ1-1
V gene: TRBV9
clone size: few
CDR3 DNA: TGTGCCAGCAGCGCGGGGGGGCGTACTGAAGCTTTCTTT
CDR3 protein: CASSAGGRTEAFF

D gene: TRBD2
J gene: TRBJ2-5
V gene: TRBV11-2
clone size: .
CDR3 DNA: TGTGCCAGCAGCTTAGATCTAGCGGGATTCCAAGAGACCCAGTACTTC
CDR3 protein: CASSLDLAGFQETQYF

D gene: .
J gene: TRBJ2-7
V gene: TRBV5-1
clone size: .
CDR3 DNA: TGCGCCAGCAGCTCGGCCTACGAGCAGTACTTC
CDR3 protein: CASSSAYEQYF

D gene: .
J gene: TRBJ1-2
V gene: TRBV7-2
clone size: .
CDR3 DNA: TGTGCCAGCAGCTTACAGAGGAGCCCGGACTATGGCTACACCTTC
CDR3 protein: CASSLQRSPDYGYTF

D gene: TRBD1
J gene: TRBJ2-7
V gene: TRBV27
clone size: .
CDR3 DNA: TGTGCCAGCAGGCCAGACAGGGCCGAGCAGTACTTC
CDR3 protein: CASRPDRAEQYF

D gene: TRBD1
J gene: TRBJ1-4
V gene: TRBV7-9
clone size: .
CDR3 DNA: TGTGCCAGCAGCTCCTCCGGGACAGGAGTTAATGAAAAACTGTTTTTT
CDR3 protein: CASSSSGTGVNEKLFF

D gene: TRBD1
J gene: TRBJ1-1
V gene: TRBV19
clone size: .
CDR3 DNA: TGTGCCAGTACCACTCCAAGACAGGGAGAGGCCACTGAAGCTTTCTTT
CDR3 protein: CASTTPRQGEATEAFF

D gene: TRBD1
J gene: TRBJ1-1
V gene: TRBV7-8
clone size: .
CDR3 DNA: TGTGCCAGCAGCTTAGCCCAGGGGGCTGGGACTGAAGCTTTCTTT
CDR3 protein: CASSLAQGAGTEAFF

D gene: TRBD1
J gene: TRBJ1-1
V gene: TRBV19
clone size: .
CDR3 DNA: TGTGCCAGTAGTAGGGGACAGGTCTTGAATGAAGCTTTCTTT
CDR3 protein: CASSRGQVLNEAFF

D gene: .
J gene: TRBJ1-5
V gene: TRBV6-5
clone size: .
CDR3 DNA: TGTGCCAGCAGTGCCTGGGGGAGCAATCAGCCCCAGCATTTT
CDR3 protein: CASSAWGSNQPQHF

D gene: TRBD2
J gene: TRBJ2-1
V gene: TRBV28
clone size: .
CDR3 DNA: TGTGCCAGCAGTCAAAGACTAGCGGGAGTACATGAGCAGTTCTTC
CDR3 protein: CASSQRLAGVHEQFF

D gene: .
J gene: TRBJ1-5
V gene: TRBV10-3
clone size: few
CDR3 DNA: TGTGCCATCAGTGAGACAGGCGATCAGCCCCAGCATTTT
CDR3 protein: CAISETGDQPQHF

D gene: .
J gene: TRBJ1-1
V gene: TRBV19
clone size: .
CDR3 DNA: TGTGCCAGTAGTATAGTTTCAGGGAGTCAAGCTTTCTTT
CDR3 protein: CASSIVSGSQAFF

D gene: TRBD2
J gene: TRBJ2-7
V gene: TRBV28
clone size: once
CDR3 DNA: TGTGCCAGCAGTATAATAGCGGGAGGGGCGTACGAGCAGTACTTC
CDR3 protein: CASSIIAGGAYEQYF

D gene: .
J gene: TRBJ2-1
V gene: TRBV21-1
clone size: .
CDR3 DNA: TGTGCCAGCAGCCGCATGATAGCTACACACCATTCCGACAATGAGCAGTTCTTC
CDR3 protein: CASSRMIATHHSDNEQFF

D gene: .
J gene: TRBJ2-1
V gene: TRBV11-2
clone size: .
CDR3 DNA: TGTGCCAGCGGGAAATACTTCTCCTACAATGAGCAGTTCTTC
CDR3 protein: CASGKYFSYNEQFF

D gene: .
J gene: TRBJ2-5
V gene: TRBV2
clone size: .
CDR3 DNA: TGTGCCAGCAGACCCGACAGCCTCTGGGAGACCCAGTACTTC
CDR3 protein: CASRPDSLWETQYF

D gene: .
J gene: TRBJ1-4
V gene: TRBV2
clone size: .
CDR3 DNA: TGTGCCAGCCGAACAAATCGGGGTTTCCCTGCTAATGAAAAACTGTTTTTT
CDR3 protein: CASRTNRGFPANEKLFF

D gene: .
J gene: TRBJ2-5
V gene: TRBV7-9
clone size: .
CDR3 DNA: TGTGCCAGCAGCTTTCCCTTAGGTGGAGGGGCCCAAGAGACCCAGTACTTC
CDR3 protein: CASSFPLGGGAQETQYF

D gene: TRBD2
J gene: TRBJ2-7
V gene: TRBV6-5
clone size: .
CDR3 DNA: TGTGCCAGCAGCCAAACAGCGGGGGAGCAGTACTTC
CDR3 protein: CASSQTAGEQYF

D gene: TRBD2
J gene: TRBJ2-3
V gene: TRBV29-1
clone size: .
CDR3 DNA: TGCAGCGTGGAACCGGGACTAGCGGGGGTTTACACAGATACGCAGTATTTT
CDR3 protein: CSVEPGLAGVYTDTQYF

D gene: .
J gene: TRBJ1-2
V gene: TRBV14
clone size: .
CDR3 DNA: TGTGCCAGCAGCCAAGAAGACATCGGCTATGGCTACACCTTC
CDR3 protein: CASSQEDIGYGYTF

D gene: .
J gene: TRBJ1-5
V gene: TRBV30
clone size: .
CDR3 DNA: TGTGCCTGGAGTGTAACCCACTTGGATCAGCCCCAGCATTTT
CDR3 protein: CAWSVTHLDQPQHF

D gene: .
J gene: TRBJ2-7
V gene: TRBV6-6
clone size: once
CDR3 DNA: TGTGCCAGCAGTTACTACAGGGAGGAGTACGAGCAGTACTTC
CDR3 protein: CASSYYREEYEQYF

D gene: .
J gene: TRBJ2-3
V gene: TRBV10-3
clone size: .
CDR3 DNA: TGTGCCATCAGTGAGTCGACGCGGGGTATCGATACGCAGTATTTT
CDR3 protein: CAISESTRGIDTQYF

D gene: .
J gene: TRBJ2-7
V gene: TRBV4-1
clone size: .
CDR3 DNA: TGCGCCAGCAGCCAAGGTGCTAGTCGCGGCGACGAGCAGTACTTC
CDR3 protein: CASSQGASRGDEQYF

D gene: .
J gene: TRBJ2-3
V gene: TRBV21-1
clone size: .
CDR3 DNA: TGTGCCAGCAGCAATGAACCAGCTCCGGGACAGAGAAATACAGATACGCAGTATTTT
CDR3 protein: CASSNEPAPGQRNTDTQYF

D gene: .
J gene: TRBJ1-1
V gene: TRBV2
clone size: .
CDR3 DNA: TGTGCCAGCAGTGACGGGCGGCAGATAATGAACACTGAAGCTTTCTTT
CDR3 protein: CASSDGRQIMNTEAFF

D gene: TRBD1
J gene: TRBJ2-5
V gene: TRBV11-2
clone size: once
CDR3 DNA: TGTGCCAGCAGCTCCTGGGACAGCCAAGAGACCCAGTACTTC
CDR3 protein: CASSSWDSQETQYF

D gene: TRBD1
J gene: TRBJ2-7
V gene: TRBV2
clone size: once
CDR3 DNA: TGTGCCAGCAGGAAACAGGGGACCTACGAGCAGTACTTC
CDR3 protein: CASRKQGTYEQYF

D gene: TRBD1
J gene: TRBJ1-2
V gene: TRBV7-9
clone size: .
CDR3 DNA: TGTGCCAGCAGCTTAATCGAACCGGTCGGGACAGGGACTGATTATGGCTACACCTTC
CDR3 protein: CASSLIEPVGTGTDYGYTF

D gene: TRBD1
J gene: TRBJ1-6
V gene: TRBV7-8
clone size: .
CDR3 DNA: TGTGCCAGCAGCAAGCTAGACAGGGATAATTCACCCCTCCACTTT
CDR3 protein: CASSKLDRDNSPLHF

D gene: TRBD2
J gene: TRBJ2-1
V gene: TRBV29-1
clone size: .
CDR3 DNA: TGCAGCGTTGATGCGGGAGTGTCCTACAATGAGCAGTTCTTC
CDR3 protein: CSVDAGVSYNEQFF

D gene: .
J gene: TRBJ1-1
V gene: TRBV29-1
clone size: .
CDR3 DNA: TGCAGCGTCGACTACGGACTTTACACTGAAGCTTTCTTT
CDR3 protein: CSVDYGLYTEAFF

D gene: .
J gene: TRBJ1-5
V gene: TRBV2
clone size: .
CDR3 DNA: TGTGCCAGCAGTGAAGGCCAGATGAGCAATCAGCCCCAGCATTTT
CDR3 protein: CASSEGQMSNQPQHF

D gene: .
J gene: TRBJ1-1
V gene: TRBV27
clone size: .
CDR3 DNA: TGTGCCAGCAGAGGGGAGAACACTGAAGCTTTCTTT
CDR3 protein: CASRGENTEAFF

D gene: .
J gene: TRBJ2-1
V gene: TRBV5-8
clone size: once
CDR3 DNA: TGTGCCAGCAGCCCAGGAGGAACACTCTCCTACAATGAGCAGTTCTTC
CDR3 protein: CASSPGGTLSYNEQFF

D gene: .
J gene: TRBJ1-1
V gene: TRBV19
clone size: .
CDR3 DNA: TGTGCCAGTAGTATGAACACTGAAGCTTTCTTT
CDR3 protein: CASSMNTEAFF

D gene: .
J gene: TRBJ2-7
V gene: TRBV18
clone size: .
CDR3 DNA: TGTGCCAGCTCACCGGGATGGGACACCTACGAGCAGTACTTC
CDR3 protein: CASSPGWDTYEQYF

D gene: TRBD1
J gene: TRBJ2-7
V gene: TRBV6-1
clone size: once
CDR3 DNA: TGTGCCAGCAGTGAAGCAGGCTGGACAGGGGAGGCCTACGAGCAGTACTTC
CDR3 protein: CASSEAGWTGEAYEQYF

D gene: .
J gene: TRBJ2-2
V gene: TRBV4-2
clone size: .
CDR3 DNA: TGTGCCAGCAGCCAAGTATCTAGCCCCGGGGAGCTGTTTTTT
CDR3 protein: CASSQVSSPGELFF

D gene: .
J gene: TRBJ2-7
V gene: TRBV5-4
clone size: .
CDR3 DNA: TGTGCCTTCAGCGGCCCGAACCCCCGCGAGCAGTACTTC
CDR3 protein: CAFSGPNPREQYF

D gene: .
J gene: TRBJ2-7
V gene: TRBV25-1
clone size: .
CDR3 DNA: TGTGCCAGCAGTGAATATGAGGGGCCCTACGAGCAGTACTTC
CDR3 protein: CASSEYEGPYEQYF

D gene: TRBD1
J gene: TRBJ2-7
V gene: TRBV5-6
clone size: .
CDR3 DNA: TGTGCCAGCAGCTTGGCCGGGACAGCAACCTACGAGCAGTACTTC
CDR3 protein: CASSLAGTATYEQYF

D gene: TRBD2
J gene: TRBJ2-7
V gene: TRBV11-2
clone size: .
CDR3 DNA: TGTGCCAGCAGCCCAACTACACGGGAGGGACATTACGAGCAGTACTTC
CDR3 protein: CASSPTTREGHYEQYF

D gene: .
J gene: TRBJ1-5
V gene: TRBV30
clone size: .
CDR3 DNA: TGTGCCTGGAGTGTATTGGACACCAATCAGCCCCAGCATTTT
CDR3 protein: CAWSVLDTNQPQHF

D gene: .
J gene: TRBJ2-1
V gene: TRBV5-1
clone size: .
CDR3 DNA: TGCGCCAGTCGGGTAGGGACACCTTACTCCTACAATGAGCAGTTCTTC
CDR3 protein: CASRVGTPYSYNEQFF